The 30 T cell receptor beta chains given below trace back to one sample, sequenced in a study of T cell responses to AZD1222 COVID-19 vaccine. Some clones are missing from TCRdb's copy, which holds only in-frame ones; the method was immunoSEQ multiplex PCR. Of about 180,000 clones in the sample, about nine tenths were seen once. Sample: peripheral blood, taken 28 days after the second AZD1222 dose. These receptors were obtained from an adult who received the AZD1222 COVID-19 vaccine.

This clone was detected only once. CDR3 bases: TGCGCCAGCAGCTTTGTGTCGACGGGTGAAGGGTCCTACGAGCAGTACTTC. This encodes CASSFVSTGEGSYEQYF. The V call is TRBV5-1, the J call TRBJ2-7; D gene uncertain. The germline CDR1 and CDR2 sequences are SGHRS and YFSETQ. Trimming stripped 2 bases from V and 1 base from J, with 19 bases between. CDR3 length equals 17 residues.

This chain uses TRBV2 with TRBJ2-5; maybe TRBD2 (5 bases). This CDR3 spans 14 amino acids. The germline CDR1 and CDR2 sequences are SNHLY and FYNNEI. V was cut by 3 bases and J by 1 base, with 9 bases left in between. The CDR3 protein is CASSDFRGQETQYF. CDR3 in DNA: TGTGCCAGCAGTGATTTCCGGGGCCAAGAGACCCAGTACTTC.

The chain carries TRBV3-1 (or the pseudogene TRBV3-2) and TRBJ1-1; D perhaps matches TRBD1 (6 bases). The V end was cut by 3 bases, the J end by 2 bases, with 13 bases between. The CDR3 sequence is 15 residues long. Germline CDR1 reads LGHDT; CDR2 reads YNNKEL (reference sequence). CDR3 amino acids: CASSQYDGTNTEAFF. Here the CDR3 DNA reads TGTGCCAGCAGCCAGTACGACGGGACAAACACTGAAGCTTTCTTT.

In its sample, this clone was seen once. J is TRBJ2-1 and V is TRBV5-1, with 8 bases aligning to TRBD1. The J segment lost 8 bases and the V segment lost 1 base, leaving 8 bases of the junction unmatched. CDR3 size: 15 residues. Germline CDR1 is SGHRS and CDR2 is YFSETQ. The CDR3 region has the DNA TGCGCCAGCAGCTTGCCCAATCCGACAGGGGATGAGCAGTTCTTC. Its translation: CASSLPNPTGDEQFF. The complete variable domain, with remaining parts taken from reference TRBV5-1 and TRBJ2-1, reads KAGVTQTPRYLIKTRGQQVTLSCSPISGHRSVSWYQQTPGQGLQFLFEYFSETQRNKGNFPGRFSGRQFSNSRSEMNVSTLELGDSALYLCASSLPNPTGDEQFFGPGTRLTVL.

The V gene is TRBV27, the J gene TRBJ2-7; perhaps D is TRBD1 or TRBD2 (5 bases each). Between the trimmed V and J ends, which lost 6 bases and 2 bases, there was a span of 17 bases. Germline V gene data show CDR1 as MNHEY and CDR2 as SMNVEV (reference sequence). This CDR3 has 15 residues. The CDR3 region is CASREVNGAPYEQYF. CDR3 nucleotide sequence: TGTGCCAGCAGGGAAGTCAACGGGGCCCCCTACGAGCAGTACTTC.

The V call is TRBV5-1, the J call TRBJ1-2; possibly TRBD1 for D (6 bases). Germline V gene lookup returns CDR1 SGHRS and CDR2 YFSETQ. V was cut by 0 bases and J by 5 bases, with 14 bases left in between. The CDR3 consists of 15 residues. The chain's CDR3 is CASSLDSGGLYGYTF. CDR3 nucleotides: TGCGCCAGCAGCTTGGATTCCGGGGGGCTTTATGGCTACACCTTC.

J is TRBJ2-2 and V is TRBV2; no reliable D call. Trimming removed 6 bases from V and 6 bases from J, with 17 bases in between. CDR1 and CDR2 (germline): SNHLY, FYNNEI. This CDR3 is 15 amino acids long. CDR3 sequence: CASRNIRGPPGELFF. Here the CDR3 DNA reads TGTGCCAGCAGAAACATACGTGGGCCTCCCGGGGAGCTGTTTTTT.

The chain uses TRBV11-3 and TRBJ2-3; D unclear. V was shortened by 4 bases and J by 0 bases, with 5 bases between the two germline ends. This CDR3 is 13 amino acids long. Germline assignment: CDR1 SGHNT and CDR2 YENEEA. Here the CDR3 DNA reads TGTGCCAGCAGCTCGGAGAGCACAGATACGCAGTATTTT. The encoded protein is CASSSESTDTQYF.

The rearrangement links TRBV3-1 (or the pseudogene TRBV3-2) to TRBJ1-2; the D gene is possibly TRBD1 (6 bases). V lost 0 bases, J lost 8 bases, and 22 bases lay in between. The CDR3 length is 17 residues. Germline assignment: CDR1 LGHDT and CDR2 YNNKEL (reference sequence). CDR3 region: CASSQERGRLGARGYTF. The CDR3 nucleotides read TGTGCCAGCAGCCAAGAAAGAGGACGGCTGGGGGCCAGAGGCTACACCTTC.

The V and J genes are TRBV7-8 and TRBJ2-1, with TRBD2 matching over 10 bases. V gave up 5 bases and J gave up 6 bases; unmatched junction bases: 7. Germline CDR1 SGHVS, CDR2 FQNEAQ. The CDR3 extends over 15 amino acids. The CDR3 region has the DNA TGTGCCAGCAGCCTGAGCGGGAGGGCAGGCAATGAGCAGTTCTTC. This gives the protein CASSLSGRAGNEQFF.

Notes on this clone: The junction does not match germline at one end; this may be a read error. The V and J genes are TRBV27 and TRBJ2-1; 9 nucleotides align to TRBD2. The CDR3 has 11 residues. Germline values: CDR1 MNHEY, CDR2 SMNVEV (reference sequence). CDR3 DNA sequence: TGTGCCAGCCGCGGGGCGGGGGGGTGGATCTTC. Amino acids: CASRGAGGWIF.

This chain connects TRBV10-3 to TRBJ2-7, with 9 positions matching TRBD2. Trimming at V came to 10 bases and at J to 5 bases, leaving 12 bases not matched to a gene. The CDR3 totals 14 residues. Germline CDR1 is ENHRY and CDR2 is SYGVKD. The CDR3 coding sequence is TGTGCCACCGCGGGCGGGGGGGCACTTGACGAGCAGTACTTC. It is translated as CATAGGGALDEQYF.

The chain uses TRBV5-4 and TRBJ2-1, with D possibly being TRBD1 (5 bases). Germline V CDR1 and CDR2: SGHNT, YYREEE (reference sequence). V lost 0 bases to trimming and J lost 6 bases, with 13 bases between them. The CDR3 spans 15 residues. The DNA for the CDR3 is TGTGCCAGCAGCTTGGAAGTGGGGCCCCGCAATGAGCAGTTCTTC. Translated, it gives CASSLEVGPRNEQFF.

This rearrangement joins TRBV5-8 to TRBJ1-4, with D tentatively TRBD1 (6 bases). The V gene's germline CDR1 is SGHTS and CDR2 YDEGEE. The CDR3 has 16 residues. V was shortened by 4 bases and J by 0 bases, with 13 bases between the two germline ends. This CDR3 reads CASSLGQIATNEKLFF. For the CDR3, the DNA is TGTGCCAGCAGCCTCGGACAGATTGCAACTAATGAAAAACTGTTTTTT.

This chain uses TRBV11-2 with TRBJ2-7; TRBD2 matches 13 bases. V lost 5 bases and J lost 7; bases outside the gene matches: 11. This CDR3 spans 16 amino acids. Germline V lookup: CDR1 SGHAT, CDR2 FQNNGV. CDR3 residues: CASSTGLAGVELEQYF. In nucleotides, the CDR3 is TGTGCCAGCAGCACCGGACTAGCGGGAGTGGAATTGGAGCAGTACTTC.

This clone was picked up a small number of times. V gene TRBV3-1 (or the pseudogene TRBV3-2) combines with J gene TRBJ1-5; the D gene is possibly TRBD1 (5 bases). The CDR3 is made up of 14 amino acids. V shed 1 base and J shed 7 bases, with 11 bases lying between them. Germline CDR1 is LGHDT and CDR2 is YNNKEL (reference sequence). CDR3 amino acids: CASSQGGGGQPQHF. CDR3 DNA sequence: TGTGCCAGCAGCCAAGGGGGGGGAGGCCAGCCCCAGCATTTT.

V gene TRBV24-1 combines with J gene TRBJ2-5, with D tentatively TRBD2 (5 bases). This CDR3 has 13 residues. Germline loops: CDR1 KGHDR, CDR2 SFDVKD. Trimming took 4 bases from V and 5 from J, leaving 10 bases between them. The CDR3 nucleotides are TGTGCCACCAGTGACCCACCGGGGGAGACCCAGTACTTC. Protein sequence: CATSDPPGETQYF.

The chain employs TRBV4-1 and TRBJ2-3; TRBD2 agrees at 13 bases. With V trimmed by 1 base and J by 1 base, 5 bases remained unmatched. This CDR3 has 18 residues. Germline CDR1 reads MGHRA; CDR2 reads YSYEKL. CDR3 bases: TGCGCCAGCAGCCAAGCCAAACTAGCGGGAGGGGGCACAGATACGCAGTATTTT. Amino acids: CASSQAKLAGGGTDTQYF.

The CDR3 DNA reads as TGTGCCAGTAGTTCAGGGACTAGCTCTGGCACCGGGGAGCTGTTTTTT. Amino acid sequence: CASSSGTSSGTGELFF. V is TRBV19 and J is TRBJ2-2; TRBD2 aligns across 9 bases. The V gene end was trimmed by 5 bases and the J gene end by 4 bases; junction bases not matched to a gene: 8. CDR3 length equals 16 residues. The germline gives CDR1 LNHDA, CDR2 SQIVND (reference sequence).

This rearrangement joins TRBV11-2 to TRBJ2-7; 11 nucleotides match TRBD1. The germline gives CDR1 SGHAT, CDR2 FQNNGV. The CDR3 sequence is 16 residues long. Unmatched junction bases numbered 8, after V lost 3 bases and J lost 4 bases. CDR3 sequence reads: CASSFSGQGARYEQYF. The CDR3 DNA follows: TGTGCCAGCAGCTTCTCCGGACAGGGGGCTAGGTACGAGCAGTACTTC. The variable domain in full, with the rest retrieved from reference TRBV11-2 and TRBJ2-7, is EAGVAQSPRYKIIEKRQSVAFWCNPISGHATLYWYQQILGQGPKLLIQFQNNGVVDDSQLPKDRFSAERLKGVDSTLKIQPAKLEDSAVYLCASSFSGQGARYEQYFGPGTRLTVT.

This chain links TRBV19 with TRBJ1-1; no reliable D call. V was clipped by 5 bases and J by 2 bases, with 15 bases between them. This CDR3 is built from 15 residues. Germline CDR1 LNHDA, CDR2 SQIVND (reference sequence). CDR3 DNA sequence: TGTGCCAGTAGTCCCTCCGGATCAATAAACACTGAAGCTTTCTTT. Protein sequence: CASSPSGSINTEAFF.

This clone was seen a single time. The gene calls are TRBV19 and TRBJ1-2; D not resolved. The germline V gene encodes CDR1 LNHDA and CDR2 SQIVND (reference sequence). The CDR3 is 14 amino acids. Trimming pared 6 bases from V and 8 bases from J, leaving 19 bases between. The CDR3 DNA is TGTGCCAGTAGCCCCCCCACGGACGTCTGGGGCTACACCTTC. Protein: CASSPPTDVWGYTF.

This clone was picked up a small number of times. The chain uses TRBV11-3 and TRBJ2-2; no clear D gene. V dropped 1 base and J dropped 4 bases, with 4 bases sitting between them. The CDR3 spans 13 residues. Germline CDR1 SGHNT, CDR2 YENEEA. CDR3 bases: TGTGCCAGCAGCTTAGGGGGCACCGGGGAGCTGTTTTTT. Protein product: CASSLGGTGELFF.

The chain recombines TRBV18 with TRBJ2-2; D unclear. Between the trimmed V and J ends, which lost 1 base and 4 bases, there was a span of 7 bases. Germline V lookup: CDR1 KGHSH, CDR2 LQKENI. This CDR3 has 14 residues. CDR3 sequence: CASSPQRSTGELFF. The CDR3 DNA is TGTGCCAGCTCACCACAGAGGAGCACCGGGGAGCTGTTTTTT. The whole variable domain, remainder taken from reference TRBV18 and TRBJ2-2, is NAGVMQNPRHLVRRRGQEARLRCSPMKGHSHVYWYRQLPEEGLKFMVYLQKENIIDESGMPKERFSAEFPKEGPSILRIQQVVRGDSAAYFCASSPQRSTGELFFGEGSRLTVL.

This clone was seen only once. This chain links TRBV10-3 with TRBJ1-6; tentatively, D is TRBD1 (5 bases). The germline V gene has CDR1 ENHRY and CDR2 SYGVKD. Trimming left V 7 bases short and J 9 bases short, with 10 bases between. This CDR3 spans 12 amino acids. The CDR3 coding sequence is TGTGCCATCAACCACCAGGGTTCACCCCTCCACTTT. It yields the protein CAINHQGSPLHF.

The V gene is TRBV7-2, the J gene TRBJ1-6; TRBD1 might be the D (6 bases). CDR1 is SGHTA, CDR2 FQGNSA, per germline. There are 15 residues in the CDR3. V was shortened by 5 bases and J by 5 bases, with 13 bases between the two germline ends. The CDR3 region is CASSPQGGHNSPLHF. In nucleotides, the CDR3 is TGTGCCAGCAGCCCCCAAGGGGGTCATAATTCACCCCTCCACTTT.

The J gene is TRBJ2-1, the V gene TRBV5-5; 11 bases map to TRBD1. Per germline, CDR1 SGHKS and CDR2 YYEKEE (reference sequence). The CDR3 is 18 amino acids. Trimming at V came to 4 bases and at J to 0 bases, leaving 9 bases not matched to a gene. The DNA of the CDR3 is TGTGCCAGCAGCCCGGACAGGGGGCAGGGTAGCTCCTACAATGAGCAGTTCTTC. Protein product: CASSPDRGQGSSYNEQFF.

CDR3 sequence (DNA): TGTGCCAGCAGCTTGGGGCAGAGCACAGATACGCAGTATTTT. It yields the protein CASSLGQSTDTQYF. The V call is TRBV5-6, the J call TRBJ2-3; D remains unclear. Germline V gene lookup returns CDR1 SGHDT and CDR2 YYEEEE. The CDR3 covers 14 residues. Trimming cost V 0 bases and J 0 bases, with 5 bases left between them.

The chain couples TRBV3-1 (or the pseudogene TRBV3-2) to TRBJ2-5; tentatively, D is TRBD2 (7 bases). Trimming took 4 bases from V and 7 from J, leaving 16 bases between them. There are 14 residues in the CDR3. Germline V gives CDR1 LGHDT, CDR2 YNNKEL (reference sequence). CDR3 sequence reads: CASSLGGAQGTQYF. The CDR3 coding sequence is TGTGCCAGCAGCCTAGGGGGGGCGCAGGGGACCCAGTACTTC.

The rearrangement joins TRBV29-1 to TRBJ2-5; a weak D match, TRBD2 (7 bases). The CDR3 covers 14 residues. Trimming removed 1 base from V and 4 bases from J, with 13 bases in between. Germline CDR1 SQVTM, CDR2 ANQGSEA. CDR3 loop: CSVEGWAGAETQYF. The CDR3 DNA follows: TGCAGCGTTGAAGGTTGGGCGGGGGCAGAGACCCAGTACTTC.